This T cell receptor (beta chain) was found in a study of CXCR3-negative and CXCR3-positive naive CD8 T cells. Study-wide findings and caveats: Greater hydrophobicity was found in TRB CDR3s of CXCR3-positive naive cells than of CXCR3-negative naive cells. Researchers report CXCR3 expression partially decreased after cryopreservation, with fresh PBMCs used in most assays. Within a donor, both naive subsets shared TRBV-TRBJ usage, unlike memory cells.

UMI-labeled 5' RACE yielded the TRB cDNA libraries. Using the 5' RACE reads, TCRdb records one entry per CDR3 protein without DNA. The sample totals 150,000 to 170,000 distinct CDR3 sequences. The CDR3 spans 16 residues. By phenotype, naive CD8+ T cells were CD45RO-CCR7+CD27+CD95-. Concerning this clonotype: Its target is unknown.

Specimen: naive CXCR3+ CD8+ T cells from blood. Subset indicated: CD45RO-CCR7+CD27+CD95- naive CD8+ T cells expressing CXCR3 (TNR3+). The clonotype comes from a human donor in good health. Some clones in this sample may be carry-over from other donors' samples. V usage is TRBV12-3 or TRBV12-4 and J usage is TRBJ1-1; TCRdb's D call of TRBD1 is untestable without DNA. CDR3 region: CASSLVGQGMNTEAFF.